This note documents a single TCR beta chain sequence. What it recognizes is unknown. Per germline, CDR1 SGHNT and CDR2 YENEEA. With 5 bases clipped from V and 6 bases from J, the junction kept 14 bases outside the gene matches. The CDR3 covers 17 residues. These data are taken from a study of shared clonotypes between healthy human individuals. Original methodology: Because ImmunoSEQ provided only junction sequences with no quality scores, the filtering differed. Here immunoSEQ multiplex PCR was the method, and the copy in TCRdb shows in-frame clones only, minus some. V and J calls and clone size are copied from that table; D and trimming were computed from the DNA. The table lists some 1.5 million clones, roughly 96% of them singletons. Memory CD4+ cells were the fraction left after CD45RA+ naive selection. Study-wide findings and caveats: What rarefaction showed was incomplete sorted-subset sequencing despite large depth. A generally larger estimated richness was seen in naive subsets than in memory subsets.

This chain uses TRBV11-3 with TRBJ2-5; 11 bases map to TRBD1. The clonotype comes from a young man in good health. Sequenced: naive CD4+ T cells sorted from blood. Subset described: CD45RA+ positively selected. CDR3 sequence: CASSQGQGAPGWKTQYF. The CDR3 DNA sequence: TGTGCCAGCAGCCAAGGACAGGGGGCCCCCGGTTGGAAGACCCAGTACTTC.